The source of this TCR beta chain is a study of technical replicates of blood from a handful of donors. Assay used: immunoSEQ multiplex PCR; TCRdb lists only in-frame clones, some missing. The sample includes about 70,000 clones, over 90% of them seen just once. This CDR3 comprises 14 residues. Germline trimming cut 4 bases from V and 4 bases from J; bases unmatched to any gene: 5. CDR1 is SGHRS, CDR2 YFSETQ, per germline. This chain joins TRBV5-1 and TRBJ1-5, with 7 bases identical to TRBD1. Material for sequencing was T cells isolated from PBMCs. This TCR was recovered from a human donor in good health. This CDR3 reads CASSPGQENQPQHF. The CDR3 DNA follows: TGCGCCAGCAGCCCCGGACAGGAAAATCAGCCCCAGCATTTT.